Shown below are 7 T cell receptor beta chains from a single sample sequenced in a study of post-analysis software for immune sequencing data. Study outcomes and limitations: Patients showed TRBV5-6, TRBV5-1 and TRBV20-1 among roughly five TRBV segments more frequent than in controls.

Unique molecular identifiers were present in the TCR beta cDNA libraries. A single record per CDR3 protein comes from TCRdb applying MiXCR to the PCR reads. The data show about 460,000 distinct CDR3 sequences, with roughly 45% seen just once and about 12% held by the top ten. Their antigens are not known. Input material: blood. The receptors stem from a girl aged 10 to 17 with multiple sclerosis.

This chain uses TRBV4-3 with TRBJ1-5; TRBD1 might be the D (5 bases). The germline V gene encodes CDR1 LGHNA and CDR2 YSLEER. CDR3 size: 15 residues. The V and J ends lost 1 base and 7 bases respectively, with 14 bases between them. This CDR3 reads CASSQVEGPGQPQHF. In DNA form, the CDR3 reads TGCGCCAGCAGCCAAGTTGAGGGGCCCGGGCAGCCCCAGCATTTT.

The chain joins TRBV2 to TRBJ2-7; D unresolved. The CDR3 totals 13 residues. Trimming pared 7 bases from V and 0 bases from J, leaving 10 bases between. Per germline, CDR1 SNHLY and CDR2 FYNNEI. The CDR3 reads CASMGGFSYEQYF. The CDR3 region has the DNA TGTGCCAGCATGGGTGGGTTCTCCTACGAGCAGTACTTC. The whole variable domain, remainder taken from reference TRBV2 and TRBJ2-7, is EPEVTQTPSHQVTQMGQEVILRCVPISNHLYFYWYRQILGQKVEFLVSFYNNEISEKSEIFDDQFSVERPDGSNFTLKIRSTKLEDSAMYFCASMGGFSYEQYFGPGTRLTVT.

This chain joins TRBV5-1 and TRBJ2-4; no clear D. The CDR3 length is 15 residues. Germline-derived CDR1 and CDR2 are SGHRS and YFSETQ. The germline V and J ends were trimmed by 4 bases and 0 bases, with 11 bases remaining between them. As DNA, the CDR3 is TGCGCCAGCAGCCCCGGGCTTCTAGCCAAAAACATTCAGTACTTC. This codes for CASSPGLLAKNIQYF.

The chain carries TRBV7-9 and TRBJ2-3; D is tentatively TRBD1 or TRBD2 (6 bases each). This CDR3 is 16 amino acids long. V shed 1 base and J shed 4 bases, with 15 bases lying between them. The germline V gene encodes CDR1 SEHNR and CDR2 FQNEAQ (reference sequence). The CDR3 region is CASSLGMRDTSDTQYF. CDR3 nucleotides: TGTGCCAGCAGCTTAGGGATGCGGGACACATCAGATACGCAGTATTTT.

V and J are TRBV20-1 and TRBJ2-1, with a tentative D call TRBD2 (6 bases). Trimming shortened V by 5 bases and J by 4 bases, and 18 bases separated the two germline ends. Per germline, CDR1 DFQATT and CDR2 SNEGSKA (reference sequence). CDR3 length equals 15 residues. The CDR3 DNA reads as TGCAGTGCTGGCGGTCCGGGAGTAATGTACAATGAGCAGTTCTTC. Its translation is CSAGGPGVMYNEQFF.

J is TRBJ2-3 and V is TRBV2; D gene uncertain. V lost 6 bases and J lost 0, with 10 bases in between. Germline assignment: CDR1 SNHLY and CDR2 FYNNEI. This CDR3 is built from 14 residues. The CDR3 loop reads CASRELASTDTQYF. CDR3 bases: TGTGCCAGCAGAGAGTTGGCTAGCACAGATACGCAGTATTTT.

The V call is TRBV24-1, the J call TRBJ1-1, with D uncertain. Germline V lookup: CDR1 KGHDR, CDR2 SFDVKD. This CDR3 has 13 amino acids. Trimming pared 3 bases from V and 1 base from J, leaving 5 bases between. CDR3 sequence: CATSDTGNTEAFF. Here the CDR3 DNA reads TGTGCCACCAGTGATACGGGGAACACTGAAGCTTTCTTT.